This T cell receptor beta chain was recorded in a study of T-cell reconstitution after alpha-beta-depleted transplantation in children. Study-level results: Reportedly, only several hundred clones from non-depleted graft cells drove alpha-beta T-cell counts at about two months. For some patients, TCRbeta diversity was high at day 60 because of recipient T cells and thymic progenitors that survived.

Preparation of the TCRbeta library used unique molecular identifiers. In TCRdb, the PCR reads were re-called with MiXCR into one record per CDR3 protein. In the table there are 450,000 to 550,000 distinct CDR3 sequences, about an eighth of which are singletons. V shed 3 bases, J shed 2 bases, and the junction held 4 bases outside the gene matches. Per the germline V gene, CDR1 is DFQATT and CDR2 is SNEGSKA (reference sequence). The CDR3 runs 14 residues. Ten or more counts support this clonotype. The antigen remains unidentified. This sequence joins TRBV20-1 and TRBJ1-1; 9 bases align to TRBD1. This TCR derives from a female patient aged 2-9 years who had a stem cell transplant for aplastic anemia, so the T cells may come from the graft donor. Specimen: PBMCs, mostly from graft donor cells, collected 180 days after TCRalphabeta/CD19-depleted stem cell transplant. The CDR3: CSASRTGGNTEAFF. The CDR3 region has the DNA TGCAGTGCTAGTCGAACAGGGGGCAACACTGAAGCTTTCTTT.